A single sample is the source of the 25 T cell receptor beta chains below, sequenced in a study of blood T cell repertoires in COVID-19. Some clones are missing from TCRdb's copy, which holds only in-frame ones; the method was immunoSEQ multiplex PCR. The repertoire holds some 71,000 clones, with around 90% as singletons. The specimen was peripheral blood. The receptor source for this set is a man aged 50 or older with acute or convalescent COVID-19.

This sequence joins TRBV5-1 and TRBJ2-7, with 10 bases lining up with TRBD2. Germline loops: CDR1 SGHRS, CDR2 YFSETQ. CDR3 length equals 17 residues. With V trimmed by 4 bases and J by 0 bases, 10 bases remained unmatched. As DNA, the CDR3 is TGCGCCAGCAGCCAAAACGTTGCTAGCGGGAGCTCCTACGAGCAGTACTTC. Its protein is CASSQNVASGSSYEQYF. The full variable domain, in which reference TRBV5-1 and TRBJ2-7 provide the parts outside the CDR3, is KAGVTQTPRYLIKTRGQQVTLSCSPISGHRSVSWYQQTPGQGLQFLFEYFSETQRNKGNFPGRFSGRQFSNSRSEMNVSTLELGDSALYLCASSQNVASGSSYEQYFGPGTRLTVT.

CDR3 DNA: TGCGCCAGCAGCTTGCAGGGACGGGAGTTGACTGAAGCTTTCTTT. Residues: CASSLQGRELTEAFF. The rearrangement joins TRBV5-1 to TRBJ1-1; possible D gene TRBD1, 5 bases. CDR1 and CDR2 from the germline V gene are SGHRS and YFSETQ. The length of the CDR3 is 15 residues. Trimming pared 1 base from V and 5 bases from J, leaving 15 bases between.

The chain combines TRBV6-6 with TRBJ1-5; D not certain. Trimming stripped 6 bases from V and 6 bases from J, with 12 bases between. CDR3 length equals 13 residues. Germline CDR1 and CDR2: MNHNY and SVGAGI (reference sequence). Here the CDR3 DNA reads TGTGCCAGCAGCTTGGAAGACTCTCAGCCCCAGCATTTT. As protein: CASSLEDSQPQHF.

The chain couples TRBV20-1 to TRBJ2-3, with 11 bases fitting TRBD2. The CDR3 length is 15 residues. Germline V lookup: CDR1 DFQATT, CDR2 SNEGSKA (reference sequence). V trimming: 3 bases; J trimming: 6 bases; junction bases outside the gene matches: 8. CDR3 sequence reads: CSASDPASGRDTQYF. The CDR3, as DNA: TGCAGTGCTAGTGATCCGGCTAGCGGGAGGGATACGCAGTATTTT.

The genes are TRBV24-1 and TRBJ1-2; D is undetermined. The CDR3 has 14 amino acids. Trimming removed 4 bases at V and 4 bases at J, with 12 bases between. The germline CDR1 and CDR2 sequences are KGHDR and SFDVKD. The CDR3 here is CATSDPTRRYGYTF. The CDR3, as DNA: TGTGCCACCAGTGACCCCACTAGGCGCTATGGCTACACCTTC.

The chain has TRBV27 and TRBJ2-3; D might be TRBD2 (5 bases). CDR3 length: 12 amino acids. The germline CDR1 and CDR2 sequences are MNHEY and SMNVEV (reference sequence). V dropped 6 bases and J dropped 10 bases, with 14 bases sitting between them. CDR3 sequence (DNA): TGTGCCAGCAGCCAACCGGGGTCCTCGCAGTATTTT. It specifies CASSQPGSSQYF.

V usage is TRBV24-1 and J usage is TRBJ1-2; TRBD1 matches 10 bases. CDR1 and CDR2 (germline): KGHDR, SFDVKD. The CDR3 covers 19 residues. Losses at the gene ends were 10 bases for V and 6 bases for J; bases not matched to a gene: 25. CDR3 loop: CATPTADRRQGAWGNGYTF. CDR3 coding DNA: TGTGCCACACCAACGGCTGACAGGAGACAGGGGGCTTGGGGAAATGGCTACACCTTC.

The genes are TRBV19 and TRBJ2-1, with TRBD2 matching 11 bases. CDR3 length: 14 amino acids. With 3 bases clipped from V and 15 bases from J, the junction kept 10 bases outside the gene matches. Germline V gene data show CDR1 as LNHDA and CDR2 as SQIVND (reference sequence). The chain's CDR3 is CASSMDTSGGPRFF. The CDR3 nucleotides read TGTGCCAGTAGTATGGATACTAGCGGGGGCCCGAGGTTCTTC.

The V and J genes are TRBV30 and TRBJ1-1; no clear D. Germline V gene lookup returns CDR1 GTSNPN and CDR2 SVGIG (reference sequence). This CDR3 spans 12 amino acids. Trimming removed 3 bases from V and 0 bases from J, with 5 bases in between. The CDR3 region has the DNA TGTGCCTGGAGGTCGGTGAACACTGAAGCTTTCTTT. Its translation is CAWRSVNTEAFF.

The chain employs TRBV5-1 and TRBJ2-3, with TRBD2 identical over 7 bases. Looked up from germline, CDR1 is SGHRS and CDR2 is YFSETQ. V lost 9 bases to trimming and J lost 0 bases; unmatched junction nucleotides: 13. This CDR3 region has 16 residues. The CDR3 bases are TGCGCCAAAACGACTAGCCCGATAGCTAGCACAGATACGCAGTATTTT. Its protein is CAKTTSPIASTDTQYF.

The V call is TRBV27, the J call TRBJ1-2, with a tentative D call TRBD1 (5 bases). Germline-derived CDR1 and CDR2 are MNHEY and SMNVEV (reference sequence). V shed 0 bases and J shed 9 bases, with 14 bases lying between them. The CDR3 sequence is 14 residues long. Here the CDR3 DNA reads TGTGCCAGCAGTTTATCGACGGGGGTGGGTAGCTACACCTTC. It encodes CASSLSTGVGSYTF.

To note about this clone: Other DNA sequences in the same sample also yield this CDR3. The chain's CDR3 is CASSLTGNTEAFF. CDR3 bases: TGTGCCAGCAGCCTAACAGGGAACACTGAAGCTTTCTTT. The chain links TRBV27 to TRBJ1-1; perhaps TRBD1 as D (5 bases). The CDR3 has 13 amino acids. Trimming cost V 6 bases and J 1 base, with 9 bases left between them. Germline CDR1 MNHEY, CDR2 SMNVEV (reference sequence).

CDR3 region: CASRTDSIRPQHF. In DNA, the CDR3 is TGTGCCAGTAGGACCGACAGTATCAGACCCCAGCATTTT. The genes are TRBV19 and TRBJ1-5; a weak D match, TRBD1 (5 bases). There are 13 residues in the CDR3. The V end lost 6 bases, the J end lost 10 bases, and 16 bases lay between the germline ends. CDR1 is LNHDA and CDR2 is SQIVND in the germline V gene (reference sequence). Variable domain in full (rest from reference TRBV19 and TRBJ1-5): DGGITQSPKYLFRKEGQNVTLSCEQNLNHDAMYWYRQDPGQGLRLIYYSQIVNDFQKGDIAEGYSVSREKKESFPLTVTSAQKNPTAFYLCASRTDSIRPQHFGDGTRLSIL.

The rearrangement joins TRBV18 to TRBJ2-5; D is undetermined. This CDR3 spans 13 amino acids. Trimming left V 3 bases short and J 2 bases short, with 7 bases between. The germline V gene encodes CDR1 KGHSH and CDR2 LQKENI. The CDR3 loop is CASSPGRQETQYF. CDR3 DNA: TGTGCCAGCTCACCGGGCCGTCAAGAGACCCAGTACTTC.

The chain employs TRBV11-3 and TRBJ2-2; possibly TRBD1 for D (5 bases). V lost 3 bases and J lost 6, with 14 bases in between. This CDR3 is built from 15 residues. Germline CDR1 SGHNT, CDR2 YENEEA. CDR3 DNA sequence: TGTGCCAGCAGCTTGCCTCAAGGGGTTCCCGGGGAGCTGTTTTTT. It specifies CASSLPQGVPGELFF.

CDR3 in DNA: TGTGCCAGCGACCTACTAGCGGGGTCGCAAGAGACCCAGTACTTC. It codes for CASDLLAGSQETQYF. The V and J genes are TRBV6-5 and TRBJ2-5; 10 nucleotides line up with TRBD2. J lost 2 bases, V lost 8 bases, and 8 bases had no gene match. Germline assignment: CDR1 MNHEY and CDR2 SVGAGI. The CDR3 covers 15 residues.

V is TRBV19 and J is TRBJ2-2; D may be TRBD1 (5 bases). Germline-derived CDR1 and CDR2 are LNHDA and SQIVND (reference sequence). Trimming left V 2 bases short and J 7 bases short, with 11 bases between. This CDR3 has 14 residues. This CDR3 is CASSITDISGELFF. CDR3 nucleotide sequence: TGTGCCAGTAGTATAACGGACATAAGCGGGGAGCTGTTTTTT.

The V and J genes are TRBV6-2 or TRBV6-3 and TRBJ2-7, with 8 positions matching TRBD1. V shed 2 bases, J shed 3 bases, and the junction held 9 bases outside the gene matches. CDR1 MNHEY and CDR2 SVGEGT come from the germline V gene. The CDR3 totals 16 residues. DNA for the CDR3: TGTGCCAGCAGTTACCGAACGAGGGGGACAGGCTACGAGCAGTACTTC. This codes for CASSYRTRGTGYEQYF.

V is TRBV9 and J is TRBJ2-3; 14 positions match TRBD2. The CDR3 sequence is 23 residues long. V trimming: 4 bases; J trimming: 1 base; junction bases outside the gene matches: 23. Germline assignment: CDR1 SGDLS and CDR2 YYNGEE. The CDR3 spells CASSHPLLLPGLAGDPGTDTQYF. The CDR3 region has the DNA TGTGCCAGCAGCCACCCTCTCCTACTTCCGGGACTAGCGGGAGATCCGGGCACAGATACGCAGTATTTT. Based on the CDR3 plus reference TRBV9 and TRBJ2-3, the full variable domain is DSGVTQTPKHLITATGQRVTLRCSPRSGDLSVYWYQQSLDQGLQFLIQYYNGEERAKGNILERFSAQQFPDLHSELNLSSLELGDSALYFCASSHPLLLPGLAGDPGTDTQYFGPGTRLTVL.

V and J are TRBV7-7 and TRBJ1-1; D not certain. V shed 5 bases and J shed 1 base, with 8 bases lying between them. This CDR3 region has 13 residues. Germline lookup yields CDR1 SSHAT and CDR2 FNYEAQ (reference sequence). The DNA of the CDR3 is TGTGCCAGCAGCAAAACAGCGAACACTGAAGCTTTCTTT. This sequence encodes CASSKTANTEAFF. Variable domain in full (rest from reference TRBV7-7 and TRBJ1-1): GAGVSQSPRYKVTKRGQDVTLRCDPISSHATLYWYQQALGQGPEFLTYFNYEAQPDKSGLPSDRFSAERPEGSISTLTIQRTEQRDSAMYRCASSKTANTEAFFGQGTRLTVV.

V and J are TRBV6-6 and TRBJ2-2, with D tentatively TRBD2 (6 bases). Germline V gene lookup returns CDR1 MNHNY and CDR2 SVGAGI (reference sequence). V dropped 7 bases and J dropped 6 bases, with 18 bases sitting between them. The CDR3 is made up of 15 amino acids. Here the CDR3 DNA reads TGTGCCAGCAATTTCATGGGAGGAGGAGCCGGGGAGCTGTTTTTT. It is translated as CASNFMGGGAGELFF.

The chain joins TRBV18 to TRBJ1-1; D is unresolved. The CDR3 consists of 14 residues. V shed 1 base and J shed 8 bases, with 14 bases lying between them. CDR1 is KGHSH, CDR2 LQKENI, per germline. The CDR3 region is CASSPQVADGEAFF. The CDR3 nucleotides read TGTGCCAGCTCACCACAGGTCGCTGACGGGGAAGCTTTCTTT.

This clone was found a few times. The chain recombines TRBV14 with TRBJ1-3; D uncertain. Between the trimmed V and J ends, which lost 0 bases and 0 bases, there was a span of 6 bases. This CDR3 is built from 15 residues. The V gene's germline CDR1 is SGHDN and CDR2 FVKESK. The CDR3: CASSQDRVSGNTIYF. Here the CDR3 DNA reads TGTGCCAGCAGCCAAGATCGCGTCTCTGGAAACACCATATATTTT. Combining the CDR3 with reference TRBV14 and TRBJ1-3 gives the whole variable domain EAGVTQFPSHSVIEKGQTVTLRCDPISGHDNLYWYRRVMGKEIKFLLHFVKESKQDESGMPNNRFLAERTGGTYSTLKVQPAELEDSGVYFCASSQDRVSGNTIYFGEGSWLTVV.

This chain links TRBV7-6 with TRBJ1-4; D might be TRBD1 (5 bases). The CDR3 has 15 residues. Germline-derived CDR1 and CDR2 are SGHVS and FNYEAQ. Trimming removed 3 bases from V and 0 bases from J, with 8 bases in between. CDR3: CASSLTVSTNEKLFF. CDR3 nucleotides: TGTGCCAGCAGCTTGACAGTTTCAACTAATGAAAAACTGTTTTTT.

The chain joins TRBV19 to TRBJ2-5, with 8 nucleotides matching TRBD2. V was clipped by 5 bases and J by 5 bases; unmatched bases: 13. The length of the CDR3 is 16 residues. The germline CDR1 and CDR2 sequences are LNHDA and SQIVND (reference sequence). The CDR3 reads CASSSRIAGLGETQYF. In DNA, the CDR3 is TGTGCCAGTAGTTCCAGGATAGCGGGATTGGGGGAGACCCAGTACTTC.